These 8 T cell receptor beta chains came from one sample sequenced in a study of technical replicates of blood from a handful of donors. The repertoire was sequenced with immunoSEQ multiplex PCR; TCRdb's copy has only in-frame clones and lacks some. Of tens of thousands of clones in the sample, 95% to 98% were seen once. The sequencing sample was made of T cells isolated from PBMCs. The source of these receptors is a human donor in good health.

The CDR3 coding sequence is TGCGCCAGCAGCTTGGGGGGACAGGGCTATGAGCAGTTCTTC. Translation: CASSLGGQGYEQFF. The chain has TRBV5-1 and TRBJ2-1; 9 bases fit TRBD1. This CDR3 has 14 residues. V trimming: 0 bases; J trimming: 8 bases; junction bases outside the gene matches: 3. Germline assignment: CDR1 SGHRS and CDR2 YFSETQ.

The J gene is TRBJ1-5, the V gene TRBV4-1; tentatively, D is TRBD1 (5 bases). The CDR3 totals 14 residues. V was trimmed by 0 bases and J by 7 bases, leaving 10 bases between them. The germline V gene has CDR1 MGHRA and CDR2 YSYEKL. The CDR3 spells CASSQDRVRQPQHF. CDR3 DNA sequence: TGCGCCAGCAGCCAAGACAGGGTACGCCAGCCCCAGCATTTT.

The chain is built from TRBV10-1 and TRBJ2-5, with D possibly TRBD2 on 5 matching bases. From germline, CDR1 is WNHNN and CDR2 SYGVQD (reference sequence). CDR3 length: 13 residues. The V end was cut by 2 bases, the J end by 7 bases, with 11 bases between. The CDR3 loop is CASSENSRATQYF. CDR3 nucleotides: TGCGCCAGCAGTGAGAATTCGCGGGCGACCCAGTACTTC.

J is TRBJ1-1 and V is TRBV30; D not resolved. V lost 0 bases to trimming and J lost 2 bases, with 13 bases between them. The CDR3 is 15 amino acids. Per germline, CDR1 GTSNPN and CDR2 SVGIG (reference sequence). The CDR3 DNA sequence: TGTGCCTGGAGTGTATTAGGAGAAGTTAACACTGAAGCTTTCTTT. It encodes CAWSVLGEVNTEAFF.

The CDR3 reads CAWGSGIQRNTIYF. CDR3 bases: TGTGCCTGGGGTAGCGGGATTCAACGAAACACCATATATTTT. The V and J genes are TRBV30 and TRBJ1-3; D is unclear. The CDR3 loop spans 14 amino acids. The ends were cut back, 5 bases at V and 5 bases at J, with 16 bases in the middle. Germline values: CDR1 GTSNPN, CDR2 SVGIG (reference sequence).

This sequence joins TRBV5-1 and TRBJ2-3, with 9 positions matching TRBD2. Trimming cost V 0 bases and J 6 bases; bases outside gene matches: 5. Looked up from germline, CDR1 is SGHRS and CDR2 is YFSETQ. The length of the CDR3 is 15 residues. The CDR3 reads CASSLGREGLDTQYF. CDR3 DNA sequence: TGCGCCAGCAGCTTGGGGCGGGAGGGCCTCGATACGCAGTATTTT.

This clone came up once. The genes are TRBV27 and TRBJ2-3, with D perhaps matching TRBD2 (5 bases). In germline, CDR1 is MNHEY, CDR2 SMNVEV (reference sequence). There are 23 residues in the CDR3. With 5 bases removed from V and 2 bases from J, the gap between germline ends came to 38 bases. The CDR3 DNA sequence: TGTGCCAGCAGTACATACGGGATGTTGGGAAGTGAGGGTCGCGTCTGGAACACAGATACGCAGTATTTT. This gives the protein CASSTYGMLGSEGRVWNTDTQYF.

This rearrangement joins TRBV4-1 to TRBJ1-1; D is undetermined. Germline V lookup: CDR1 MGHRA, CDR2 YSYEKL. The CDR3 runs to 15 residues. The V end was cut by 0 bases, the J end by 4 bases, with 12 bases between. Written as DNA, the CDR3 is TGCGCCAGCAGCCAAGAGAGGGATTCCGTCACTGAAGCTTTCTTT. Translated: CASSQERDSVTEAFF.